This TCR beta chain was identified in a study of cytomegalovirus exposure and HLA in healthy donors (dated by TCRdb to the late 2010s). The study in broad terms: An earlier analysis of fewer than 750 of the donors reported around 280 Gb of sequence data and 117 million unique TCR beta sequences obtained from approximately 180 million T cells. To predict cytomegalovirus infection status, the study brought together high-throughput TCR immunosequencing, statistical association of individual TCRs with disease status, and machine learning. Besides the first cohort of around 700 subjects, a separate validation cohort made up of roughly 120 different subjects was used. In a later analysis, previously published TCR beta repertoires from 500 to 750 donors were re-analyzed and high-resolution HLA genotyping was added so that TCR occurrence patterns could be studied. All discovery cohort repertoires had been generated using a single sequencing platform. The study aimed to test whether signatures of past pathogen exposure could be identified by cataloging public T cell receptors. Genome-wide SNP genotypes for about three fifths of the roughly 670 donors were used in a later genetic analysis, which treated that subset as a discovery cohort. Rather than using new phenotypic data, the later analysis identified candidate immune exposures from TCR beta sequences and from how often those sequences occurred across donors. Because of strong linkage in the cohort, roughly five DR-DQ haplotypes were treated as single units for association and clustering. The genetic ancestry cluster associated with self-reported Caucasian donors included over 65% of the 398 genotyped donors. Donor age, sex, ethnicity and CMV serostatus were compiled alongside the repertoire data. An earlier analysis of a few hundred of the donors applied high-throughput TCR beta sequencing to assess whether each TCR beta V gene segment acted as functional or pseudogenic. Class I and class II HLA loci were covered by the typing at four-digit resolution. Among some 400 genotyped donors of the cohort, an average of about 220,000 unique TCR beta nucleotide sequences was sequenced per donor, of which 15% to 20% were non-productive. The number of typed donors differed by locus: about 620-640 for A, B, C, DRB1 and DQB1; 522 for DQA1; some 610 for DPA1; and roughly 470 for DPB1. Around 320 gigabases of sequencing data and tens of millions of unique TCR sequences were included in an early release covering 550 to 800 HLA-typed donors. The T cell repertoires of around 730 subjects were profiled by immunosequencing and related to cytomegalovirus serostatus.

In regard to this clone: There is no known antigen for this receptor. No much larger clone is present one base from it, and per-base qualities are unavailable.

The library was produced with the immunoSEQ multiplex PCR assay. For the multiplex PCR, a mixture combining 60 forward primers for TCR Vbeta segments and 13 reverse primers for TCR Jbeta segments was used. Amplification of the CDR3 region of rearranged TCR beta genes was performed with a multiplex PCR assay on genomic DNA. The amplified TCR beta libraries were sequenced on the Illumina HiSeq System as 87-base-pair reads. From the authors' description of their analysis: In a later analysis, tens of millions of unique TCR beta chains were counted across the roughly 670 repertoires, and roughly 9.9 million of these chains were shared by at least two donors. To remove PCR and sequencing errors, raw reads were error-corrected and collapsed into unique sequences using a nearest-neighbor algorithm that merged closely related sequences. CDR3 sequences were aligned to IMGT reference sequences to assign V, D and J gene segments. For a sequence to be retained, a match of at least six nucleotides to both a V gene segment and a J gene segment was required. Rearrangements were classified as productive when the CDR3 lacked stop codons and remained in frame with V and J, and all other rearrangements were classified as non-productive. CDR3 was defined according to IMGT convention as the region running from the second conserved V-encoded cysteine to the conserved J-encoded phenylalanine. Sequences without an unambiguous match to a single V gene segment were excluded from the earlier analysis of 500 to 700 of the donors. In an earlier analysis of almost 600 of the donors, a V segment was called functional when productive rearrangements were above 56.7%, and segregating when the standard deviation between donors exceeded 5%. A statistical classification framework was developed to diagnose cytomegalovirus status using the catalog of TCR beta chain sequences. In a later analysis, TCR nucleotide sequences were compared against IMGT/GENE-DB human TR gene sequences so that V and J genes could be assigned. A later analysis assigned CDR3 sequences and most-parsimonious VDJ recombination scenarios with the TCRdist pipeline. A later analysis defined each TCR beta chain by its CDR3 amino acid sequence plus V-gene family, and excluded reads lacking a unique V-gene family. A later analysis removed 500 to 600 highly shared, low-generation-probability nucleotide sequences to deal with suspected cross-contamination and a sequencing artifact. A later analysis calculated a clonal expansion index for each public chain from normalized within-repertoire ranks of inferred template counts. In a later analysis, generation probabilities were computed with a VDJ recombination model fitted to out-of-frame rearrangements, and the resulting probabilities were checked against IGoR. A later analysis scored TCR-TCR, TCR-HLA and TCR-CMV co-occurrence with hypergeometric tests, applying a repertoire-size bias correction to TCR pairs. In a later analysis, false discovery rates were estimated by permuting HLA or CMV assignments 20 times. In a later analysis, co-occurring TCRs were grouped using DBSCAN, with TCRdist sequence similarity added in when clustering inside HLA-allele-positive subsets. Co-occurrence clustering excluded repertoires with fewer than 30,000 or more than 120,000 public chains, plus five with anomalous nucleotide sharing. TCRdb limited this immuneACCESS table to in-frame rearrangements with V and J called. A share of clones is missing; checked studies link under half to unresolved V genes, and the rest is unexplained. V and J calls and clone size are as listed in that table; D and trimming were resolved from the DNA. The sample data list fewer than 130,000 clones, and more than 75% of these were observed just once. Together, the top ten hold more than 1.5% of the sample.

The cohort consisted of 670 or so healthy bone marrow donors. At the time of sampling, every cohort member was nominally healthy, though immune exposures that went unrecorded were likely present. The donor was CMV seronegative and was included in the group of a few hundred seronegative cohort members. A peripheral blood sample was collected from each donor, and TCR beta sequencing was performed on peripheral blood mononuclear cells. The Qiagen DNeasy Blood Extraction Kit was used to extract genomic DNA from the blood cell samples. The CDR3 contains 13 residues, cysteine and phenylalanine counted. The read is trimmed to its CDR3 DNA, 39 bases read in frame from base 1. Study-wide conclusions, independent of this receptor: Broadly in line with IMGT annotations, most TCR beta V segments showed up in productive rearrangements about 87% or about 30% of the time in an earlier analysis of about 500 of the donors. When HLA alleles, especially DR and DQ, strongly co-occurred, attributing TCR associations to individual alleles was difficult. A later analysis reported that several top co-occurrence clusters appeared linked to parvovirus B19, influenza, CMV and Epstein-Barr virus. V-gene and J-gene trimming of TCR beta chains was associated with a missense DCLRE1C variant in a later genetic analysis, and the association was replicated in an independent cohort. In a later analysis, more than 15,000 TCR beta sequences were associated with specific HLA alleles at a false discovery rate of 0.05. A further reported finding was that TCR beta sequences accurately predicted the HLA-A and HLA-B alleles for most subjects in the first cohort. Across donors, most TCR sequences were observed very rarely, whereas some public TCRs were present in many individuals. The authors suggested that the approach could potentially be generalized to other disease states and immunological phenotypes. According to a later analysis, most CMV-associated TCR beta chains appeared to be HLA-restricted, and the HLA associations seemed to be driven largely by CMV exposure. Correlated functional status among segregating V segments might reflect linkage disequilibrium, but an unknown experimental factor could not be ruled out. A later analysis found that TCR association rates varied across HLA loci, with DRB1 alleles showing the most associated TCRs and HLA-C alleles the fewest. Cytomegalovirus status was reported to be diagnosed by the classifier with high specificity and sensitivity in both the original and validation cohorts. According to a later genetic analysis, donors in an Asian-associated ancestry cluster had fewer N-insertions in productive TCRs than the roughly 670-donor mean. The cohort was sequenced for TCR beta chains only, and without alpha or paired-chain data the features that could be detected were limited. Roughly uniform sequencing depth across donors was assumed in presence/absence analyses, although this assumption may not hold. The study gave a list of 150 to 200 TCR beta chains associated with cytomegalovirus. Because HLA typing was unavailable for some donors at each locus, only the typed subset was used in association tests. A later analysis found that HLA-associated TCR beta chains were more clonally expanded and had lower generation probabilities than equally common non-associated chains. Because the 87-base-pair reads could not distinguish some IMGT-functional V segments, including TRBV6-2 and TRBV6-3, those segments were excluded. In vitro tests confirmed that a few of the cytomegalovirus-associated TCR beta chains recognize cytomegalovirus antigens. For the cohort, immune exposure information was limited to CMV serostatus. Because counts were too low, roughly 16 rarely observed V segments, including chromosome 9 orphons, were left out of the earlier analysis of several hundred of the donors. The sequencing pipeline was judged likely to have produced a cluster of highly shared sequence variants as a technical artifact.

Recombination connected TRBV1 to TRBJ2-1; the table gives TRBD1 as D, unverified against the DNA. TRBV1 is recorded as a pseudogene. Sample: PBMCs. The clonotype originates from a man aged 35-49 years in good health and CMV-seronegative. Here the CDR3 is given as CTSSQGSSNEQFF. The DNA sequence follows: TGCACCAGCAGCCAAGGGTCCAGTAATGAGCAGTTCTTC.